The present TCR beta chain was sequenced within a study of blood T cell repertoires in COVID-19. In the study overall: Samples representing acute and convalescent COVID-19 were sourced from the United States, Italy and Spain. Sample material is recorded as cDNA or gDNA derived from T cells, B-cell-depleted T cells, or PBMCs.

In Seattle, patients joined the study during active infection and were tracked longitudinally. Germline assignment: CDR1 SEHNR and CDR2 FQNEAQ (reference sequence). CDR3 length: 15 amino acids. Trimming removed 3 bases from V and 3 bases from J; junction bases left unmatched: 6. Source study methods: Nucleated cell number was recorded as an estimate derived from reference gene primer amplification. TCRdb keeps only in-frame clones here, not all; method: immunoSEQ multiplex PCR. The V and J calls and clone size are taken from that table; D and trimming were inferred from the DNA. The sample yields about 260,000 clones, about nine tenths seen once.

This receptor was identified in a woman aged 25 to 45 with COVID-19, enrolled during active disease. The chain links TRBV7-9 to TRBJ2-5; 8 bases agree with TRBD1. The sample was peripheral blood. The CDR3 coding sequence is TGTGCCAGCAGCTTTCGTGGGACAGGCGAAGAGACCCAGTACTTC. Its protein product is CASSFRGTGEETQYF.